This entry lists 3 T cell receptor beta chains sequenced from one sample in a study of human versus mouse CDR3 diversity and MHC coevolution. TCRdb keeps only in-frame clones here, not all; method: immunoSEQ multiplex PCR. The data contain tens of thousands of clones, around 95% of them seen just once; the ten biggest clones take up 1.2% to 1.5%. Sequences were obtained from naive CD4+ T cells from blood. Noted subset: CD45RO-negative CD62L-positive naive CD4 T cells. The source is a person aged 25 to 69 in good health.

The chain links TRBV30 to TRBJ2-7; the match to TRBD1 covers 8 bases. V shed 0 bases and J 0 bases; nucleotides not matched to a gene: 4. Germline V gene lookup returns CDR1 GTSNPN and CDR2 SVGIG (reference sequence). The CDR3 runs 15 residues. The CDR3 sequence is CAWSVTGGSSYEQYF. For the CDR3, the DNA is TGTGCCTGGAGTGTAACAGGGGGTAGCTCCTACGAGCAGTACTTC.

J is TRBJ2-1 and V is TRBV5-1, with TRBD2 matching 15 bases. Germline V gives CDR1 SGHRS, CDR2 YFSETQ. The CDR3 length is 17 residues. With V trimmed by 0 bases and J by 8 bases, 6 bases remained unmatched. Here the CDR3 reads CASSLGGLAGGQDEQFF. The CDR3 region has the DNA TGCGCCAGCAGCTTGGGTGGACTAGCGGGAGGGCAGGATGAGCAGTTCTTC.

This sequence joins TRBV18 and TRBJ1-2; TRBD1 matches at 9 bases. With V trimmed by 0 bases and J by 5 bases, 7 bases remained unmatched. Germline V gene data show CDR1 as KGHSH and CDR2 as LQKENI. This CDR3 is 16 amino acids long. Written as DNA, the CDR3 is TGTGCCAGCTCACCACCGTCGACAGGGGGTTGGTATGGCTACACCTTC. Its protein is CASSPPSTGGWYGYTF. The full variable domain, in which reference TRBV18 and TRBJ1-2 provide the parts outside the CDR3, is NAGVMQNPRHLVRRRGQEARLRCSPMKGHSHVYWYRQLPEEGLKFMVYLQKENIIDESGMPKERFSAEFPKEGPSILRIQQVVRGDSAAYFCASSPPSTGGWYGYTFGSGTRLTVV.